This T cell receptor beta chain was captured in a study of CD8 T cells in ankylosing spondylitis. Regarding the study as a whole: A motif of eight highly homologous TCR beta variants was seen as apparently characteristic of ankylosing spondylitis blood. Past studies reported some motif variants in reactive arthritis synovial fluid and blood.

Trimming took 4 bases from V and 7 from J; bases not matched to a gene: 2. The CDR3 loop spans 12 amino acids. The germline V gene has CDR1 SGHDT and CDR2 YYEEEE. This clonotype came up many times. Its specificity is unknown. Each CDR3 protein gets one entry after TCRdb re-called the 5' RACE reads with MiXCR. The sample yields roughly 100,000 distinct CDR3 sequences, about 8.3% seen once. The TCR originated in a male donor with ankylosing spondylitis or in good health (not recorded which). V usage is TRBV5-6 and J usage is TRBJ1-5; 7 positions match TRBD1. The source material was blood, either unsorted or a sorted T cell fraction (not recorded which). In DNA form, the CDR3 reads TGTGCCAGCAGCAAACAGGGGCAGCCCCAGCATTTT. Amino acid sequence: CASSKQGQPQHF.